Listed here are 25 T cell receptor beta chains from one sample, sequenced in a study of OX40 agonist ivuxolimab in advanced cancers. The table came from immunoSEQ multiplex PCR; TCRdb's copy has only in-frame clones and leaves some out. The data contain around 55,000 clones, approximately 86% of them singletons. Sequencing used CD4+ or CD8+ T cells sorted from blood, obtained in a trial of the OX40 agonist ivuxolimab. The receptors shown here come from an adult with an advanced solid tumor such as melanoma, head and neck, liver or kidney cancer.

The V gene is TRBV4-1, the J gene TRBJ2-5; the match to TRBD1 covers 11 bases. The CDR3 length is 17 residues. Germline V gives CDR1 MGHRA, CDR2 YSYEKL. The V gene end was trimmed by 1 base and the J gene end by 4 bases; junction bases not matched to a gene: 8. The CDR3 DNA reads TGCGCCAGCAGCCAAGTTCCTGGGACAGGGGGTAGAGAGACCCAGTACTTC. Translating gives CASSQVPGTGGRETQYF.

The V call is TRBV7-9, the J call TRBJ2-5; D is unresolved. Germline V gene sequence: CDR1 SEHNR, CDR2 FQNEAQ (reference sequence). With 4 bases removed from V and 5 bases from J, the gap between germline ends came to 11 bases. The CDR3 consists of 13 residues. The CDR3 DNA reads TGTGCCAGCAGCTCGCCAGCGCAGGAGACCCAGTACTTC. It yields the protein CASSSPAQETQYF.

This clone was counted a few times. The chain links TRBV6-1 to TRBJ1-5; D not resolved. Germline CDR1 reads MNHNS; CDR2 reads SASEGT. The CDR3 sequence is 14 residues long. Trimming pared 7 bases from V and 5 bases from J, leaving 15 bases between. CDR3 bases: TGTGCCAGCACGTTGAGATCTAAAGATCAGCCCCAGCATTTT. It yields the protein CASTLRSKDQPQHF.

The chain links TRBV28 to TRBJ2-3; D not certain. The V gene lost 3 bases and the J gene lost 4 bases, with 14 bases spanning the gap. The CDR3 is made up of 15 amino acids. The germline V gene has CDR1 MDHEN and CDR2 SYDVKM. The CDR3 coding sequence is TGTGCCAGCAGTTTCATCGCCTTATCCCCAGATACGCAGTATTTT. Protein product: CASSFIALSPDTQYF.

This chain joins TRBV2 and TRBJ2-7; TRBD2 might be the D (6 bases). V gave up 4 bases and J gave up 0 bases, with 7 bases separating them. Germline V CDR1 and CDR2: SNHLY, FYNNEI. The CDR3 covers 13 residues. The CDR3 sequence is CASSGGVSYEQYF. The DNA of the CDR3 is TGTGCCAGCAGTGGGGGGGTCTCCTACGAGCAGTACTTC.

This clone came up once. The rearrangement joins TRBV6-6 to TRBJ2-1; a possible D gene is TRBD1 (5 bases). The CDR3 is 14 amino acids. Germline values: CDR1 MNHNY, CDR2 SVGAGI (reference sequence). With 5 bases removed from V and 2 bases from J, the gap between germline ends came to 10 bases. CDR3 sequence (DNA): TGTGCCAGCAGTGGGGCTATACCCTACAATGAGCAGTTCTTC. It codes for CASSGAIPYNEQFF.

The chain combines TRBV7-2 with TRBJ1-5; 7 bases line up with TRBD1. V shed 1 base and J 4 bases; nucleotides not matched to a gene: 4. This CDR3 is 15 amino acids long. CDR1 and CDR2 (germline): SGHTA, FQGNSA. The CDR3 DNA follows: TGTGCCAGCAGCTTAGTAGCGGGACAGAATCAGCCCCAGCATTTT. Translated: CASSLVAGQNQPQHF.

This chain uses TRBV15 with TRBJ1-1; D not resolved. The CDR3 is made up of 13 amino acids. Germline CDR1 reads LNHNV; CDR2 reads YYDKDF (reference sequence). V was cut by 0 bases and J by 4 bases, with 6 bases left in between. This chain's CDR3 is CATSRDPGTEAFF. CDR3 sequence (DNA): TGTGCCACCAGCAGAGACCCGGGCACTGAAGCTTTCTTT.

The chain employs TRBV25-1 and TRBJ2-1; D is ambiguous. There are 12 residues in the CDR3. V lost 6 bases, J lost 4 bases, and 7 bases lay in between. Germline V gene data show CDR1 as MGHDK and CDR2 as SYGVNS. The CDR3 DNA reads TGTGCCAGCAGCCAAACTTACAATGAGCAGTTCTTC. This codes for CASSQTYNEQFF.

The rearrangement uses TRBV6-5 and TRBJ2-3, with D possibly matching TRBD2 (5 bases). The CDR3 covers 12 residues. The V and J ends lost 4 bases and 9 bases respectively, with 11 bases between them. Germline assignment: CDR1 MNHEY and CDR2 SVGAGI. The CDR3 sequence: CASSSGRGTQYF. Here the CDR3 DNA reads TGTGCCAGCAGTTCCGGGCGAGGGACGCAGTATTTT.

This clone has just a few counts. The chain uses TRBV28 and TRBJ1-2; no clear D gene. Germline loops: CDR1 MDHEN, CDR2 SYDVKM. The CDR3 sequence is 14 residues long. V dropped 6 bases and J dropped 6 bases, with 17 bases sitting between them. Here the CDR3 DNA reads TGTGCCAGCAGCACCCCTAAGGGATCGAATGGCTACACCTTC. It codes for CASSTPKGSNGYTF.

This sequence joins TRBV27 and TRBJ2-4; D not certain. Germline loops: CDR1 MNHEY, CDR2 SMNVEV (reference sequence). This CDR3 contains 15 residues. V lost 5 bases, J lost 7 bases, and 18 bases lay in between. CDR3 sequence (DNA): TGTGCCAGCAGTACACATCCACCGGACCTCAACATTCAGTACTTC. Translating it yields CASSTHPPDLNIQYF.

The J gene is TRBJ1-2, the V gene TRBV18; TRBD1 aligns across 10 bases. V was pared by 1 base and J by 4 bases, with 3 bases of the junction left unmatched. The germline V gene has CDR1 KGHSH and CDR2 LQKENI. This CDR3 is built from 15 residues. The CDR3 protein is CASSPQTGGGYGYTF. DNA for the CDR3: TGTGCCAGCTCACCACAGACAGGGGGCGGCTATGGCTACACCTTC.

V gene TRBV7-2 combines with J gene TRBJ2-2; D is unclear. Germline V gene sequence: CDR1 SGHTA, CDR2 FQGNSA. V lost 5 bases to trimming and J lost 8 bases, with 15 bases between them. The CDR3 consists of 14 residues. CDR3 nucleotides: TGTGCCAGCAGCCCATTGCTAACTGTGGGGGAGCTGTTTTTT. This encodes CASSPLLTVGELFF. The whole variable domain, remainder taken from reference TRBV7-2 and TRBJ2-2, is GAGVSQSPSNKVTEKGKDVELRCDPISGHTALYWYRQSLGQGLEFLIYFQGNSAPDKSGLPSDRFSAERTGGSVSTLTIQRTQQEDSAVYLCASSPLLTVGELFFGEGSRLTVL.

The rearrangement joins TRBV2 to TRBJ1-5; D is uncertain. CDR3 length equals 14 residues. V was pared by 10 bases and J by 6 bases, with 19 bases between. From germline, CDR1 is SNHLY and CDR2 FYNNEI. The CDR3 bases are TGTGCCAACACTCCGTCCCGCCAGCGTCAGCCCCAGCATTTT. Translating gives CANTPSRQRQPQHF.

The chain employs TRBV5-1 and TRBJ2-7; no clear D. This CDR3 has 15 residues. Per the germline V gene, CDR1 is SGHRS and CDR2 is YFSETQ. V dropped 6 bases and J dropped 0 bases, with 16 bases sitting between them. The CDR3 is CASKYNVGGSYEQYF. The CDR3 region has the DNA TGCGCCAGCAAATACAACGTGGGTGGCTCCTACGAGCAGTACTTC.

The chain has TRBV11-2 and TRBJ2-3; D not resolved. V lost 1 base to trimming and J lost 7 bases, with 15 bases between them. The length of the CDR3 is 15 residues. The germline V gene encodes CDR1 SGHAT and CDR2 FQNNGV. CDR3 coding DNA: TGTGCCAGCAGCTTAGGGTTCGGGCGTGTAAATACGCAGTATTTT. This gives the protein CASSLGFGRVNTQYF.

By share, this clone ranks as medium-sized. The chain combines TRBV10-2 with TRBJ1-6; no firm D call. In germline, CDR1 is WSHSY, CDR2 SAAADI. The ends were cut back, 5 bases at V and 3 bases at J, with 14 bases in the middle. The CDR3 spans 16 residues. The CDR3 DNA sequence: TGCGCCAGCAGTAACCACTCACGCGTCTATAATTCACCCCTCCACTTT. This encodes CASSNHSRVYNSPLHF.

The J gene is TRBJ1-1, the V gene TRBV29-1; D might be TRBD1 (6 bases). In germline, CDR1 is SQVTM, CDR2 ANQGSEA. The CDR3 consists of 12 residues. Trimming pared 7 bases from V and 6 bases from J, leaving 15 bases between. The CDR3 DNA reads TGCAGCGATGGGGGCTTCGGGTCTGAAGCTTTCTTT. This gives the protein CSDGGFGSEAFF.

This chain joins TRBV11-2 and TRBJ2-1, with a weak D call TRBD2 (7 bases). The V end was cut by 4 bases, the J end by 4 bases, with 20 bases between. The CDR3 is 17 amino acids. The germline V gene encodes CDR1 SGHAT and CDR2 FQNNGV. CDR3: CASSSLGGGIVYNEQFF. The CDR3 region has the DNA TGTGCCAGCAGCTCCCTAGGGGGGGGAATCGTATACAATGAGCAGTTCTTC.

The chain has TRBV6-5 and TRBJ1-2, with D maybe TRBD1 (6 bases). In germline, CDR1 is MNHEY, CDR2 SVGAGI. CDR3 length equals 14 residues. Between the trimmed V and J ends, which lost 5 bases and 4 bases, there was a span of 14 bases. The CDR3 coding sequence is TGTGCCAGCAGTACCGGACAGCGGCGCTATGGCTACACCTTC. This sequence encodes CASSTGQRRYGYTF.

The rearrangement joins TRBV7-9 to TRBJ1-5, with a weak D call TRBD1 (5 bases). Per germline, CDR1 SEHNR and CDR2 FQNEAQ (reference sequence). V lost 4 bases and J lost 6, with 13 bases in between. The length of the CDR3 is 14 residues. This CDR3 reads CASSSGTGSQPQHF. CDR3 bases: TGTGCCAGCAGCTCAGGGACGGGAAGTCAGCCCCAGCATTTT. The full variable domain, in which reference TRBV7-9 and TRBJ1-5 provide the parts outside the CDR3, is DTGVSQNPRHKITKRGQNVTFRCDPISEHNRLYWYRQTLGQGPEFLTYFQNEAQLEKSRLLSDRFSAERPKGSFSTLEIQRTEQGDSAMYLCASSSGTGSQPQHFGDGTRLSIL.

This chain connects TRBV4-1 to TRBJ2-5, with D possibly being TRBD1 (6 bases). Germline CDR1 MGHRA, CDR2 YSYEKL. The CDR3 has 15 amino acids. Trimming removed 1 base at V and 9 bases at J, with 18 bases between. CDR3 loop: CASSQAWTAQVAQYF. CDR3 nucleotide sequence: TGCGCCAGCAGCCAAGCTTGGACAGCTCAAGTGGCCCAGTACTTC.

The rearrangement joins TRBV7-8 to TRBJ1-5, with D maybe TRBD1 (6 bases). V was shortened by 10 bases and J by 7 bases, with 29 bases between the two germline ends. CDR3 length equals 17 residues. CDR1 is SGHVS and CDR2 is FQNEAQ in the germline V gene. The CDR3 protein is CAKIQPPWDTPDQPQHF. CDR3 DNA: TGTGCCAAAATACAACCCCCCTGGGACACCCCCGACCAGCCCCAGCATTTT.

This clone was found a few times. The chain carries TRBV5-1 and TRBJ2-5; 7 nucleotides line up with TRBD1. Germline CDR1 reads SGHRS; CDR2 reads YFSETQ. This CDR3 contains 13 residues. With V trimmed by 7 bases and J by 5 bases, 8 bases remained unmatched. The CDR3, as DNA: TGCGCCAGCCTAAGACAGGGAACGGAGACCCAGTACTTC. This sequence encodes CASLRQGTETQYF.